This TCR beta chain was observed in a study of cytomegalovirus exposure and HLA in healthy donors. The PCR contained 60 Vbeta and 13 Jbeta primers. Generated by immunoSEQ multiplex PCR, the TCRdb table keeps only in-frame clones and is missing some. The data show 110,000 to 150,000 clones, 75% seen once. Germline lookup yields CDR1 SGHNT and CDR2 YYREEE (reference sequence). This CDR3 comprises 13 residues. The V segment lost 4 bases and the J segment 4 bases; nucleotides outside the gene matches: 4. The origin of this receptor is a man between 25 and 39 years old in good health and CMV-seronegative. The chain carries TRBV5-4 and TRBJ2-7; 8 nucleotides line up with TRBD1. Material for sequencing was PBMCs. Here the CDR3 DNA reads TGTGCCAGCAGCGGACAGGGCGGGTACGAGCAGTACTTC. Translated, it gives CASSGQGGYEQYF.